This T cell receptor beta chain is drawn from a study of early T cells in non-severe SARS-CoV-2 infection (dated by TCRdb to the early 2020s). With respect to the entire study: TCR sequencing used bulk RNA from unsorted whole blood, so alpha and beta chains could not be paired.

This clonotype was seen at least ten times. Its specific antigen is unknown. No much larger clonotype is one base removed from it; base qualities were not supplied. The full study reports these points: VDJdb matching was skewed toward anti-spike CD8 responses, so virus-specific expansions were likely underestimated and private and CD4 specificities were missed.

This was a case-control study nested in a cohort of healthcare workers in London, UK, who had nasopharyngeal swab PCR tests and blood samples taken every week. Healthcare workers were enrolled in the week of the UK lockdown, from 23 to 31 March 2020, and were followed every week for up to roughly 16 weeks. The library was obtained by 5' RACE. The sequencing machine was a NextSeq 500. In the TCR library protocol, unique molecular identifiers were attached to individual cDNA molecules to correct for PCR bias and sequencing error. Sequencing covered both TCR alpha and beta chains, and within each sample the abundances of alpha and beta sequences were tightly co-correlated. The paper's processing steps were these. V gene, J gene and CDR3 annotation of TCR sequences was performed with Decombinator V4. Expanded TCRs were defined as changing significantly between any two time points under a Poisson model with p below 0.0001. Abundances of TCRs were expressed as counts per million after normalisation to the total number of TCRs sequenced in each sample. TRAV1-2 paired with TRAJ12, TRAJ20 or TRAJ33 defined MAIT TCRs, while TRAV10 paired with TRAJ18 defined iNKT TCRs. VDJdb, accessed 1 November 2021, was searched for CMV, EBV and SARS-CoV-2 annotated TCRs, with TCRs annotated for multiple antigens excluded. The public sequencing data were trimmed at Q25 with fastp and processed into clonotypes with MiXCR by TCRdb, which kept only in-frame beta chains. Duplicate CDR3 protein sequences are folded into a single record with the most common DNA and genes. V and J calls and clone size were set by TCRdb, not the authors. This sample holds tens of thousands of distinct CDR3 sequences; around 4% were observed only once. Together, the top ten hold 5.9% of the sample.

V loses 6 bases, J loses 3 bases, and the germline ends lie 19 bases apart. CDR1 and CDR2 (DFQATT, SNEGSKA) derive from the germline V gene (reference sequence). Spanning cysteine to phenylalanine, the CDR3 consists of 15 amino acids. Only the CDR3 DNA is retained, 45 bases long and in frame from the first base. This chain joins TRBV20-1 to TRBJ2-3, and TRBD2 may be the D gene, going by 5 matching bases. The specimen was whole blood. The TCR comes from an adult who was a healthcare worker with PCR-confirmed SARS-CoV-2 infection or an uninfected control (not recorded which). At the DNA level, the sequence is TGCAGTGCAATTAAGCGAGGGTCCCTGACAGATACGCAGTATTTT. This gives the protein CSAIKRGSLTDTQYF.